Listed below are T cell receptor beta chains from one sample, sequenced in a study of T cell responses to AZD1222 COVID-19 vaccine. Measured with immunoSEQ multiplex PCR; TCRdb has only the in-frame clones, and not every one. The table has some 120,000 clones, about nine tenths seen once; the top ten hold 1.4% to 1.5%. Sequenced here: peripheral blood, sampled on day 0 of AZD1222 vaccination. These receptor sequences come from an adult in good health. The CDR3 runs from the conserved cysteine through the conserved F or W. The order of the fields is clone size, V gene, J gene, D gene, CDR3 protein, CDR3 DNA. A D gene is named only where the DNA matches it firmly. Size is omitted from some rows. Given values are once, few, many or a class for expanded clones.

abundance: -; v_gene: TRBV27; j_gene: TRBJ2-1; d_gene: -; CDR3aa: CASSFYNNEQFF; CDR3nt: TGTGCCAGCAGTTTTTATAACAATGAGCAGTTCTTC
abundance: -; v_gene: TRBV29-1; j_gene: TRBJ2-3; d_gene: -; CDR3aa: CSVEGGGEQYF; CDR3nt: TGCAGCGTTGAAGGGGGCGGGGAGCAGTATTTT
abundance: -; v_gene: TRBV7-2; j_gene: TRBJ2-7; d_gene: TRBD2; CDR3aa: CASSPRGGSGGLEQYF; CDR3nt: TGTGCCAGCAGCCCGCGGGGGGGTAGCGGGGGGCTCGAGCAGTACTTC
abundance: -; v_gene: TRBV9; j_gene: TRBJ2-2; d_gene: -; CDR3aa: CASSVRTGELFF; CDR3nt: TGTGCCAGCAGCGTAAGAACCGGGGAGCTGTTTTTT
abundance: once; v_gene: TRBV7-9; j_gene: TRBJ2-1; d_gene: TRBD2; CDR3aa: CASRERGGMDNEQFF; CDR3nt: TGTGCCAGCAGAGAACGGGGGGGCATGGACAATGAGCAGTTCTTC
abundance: -; v_gene: TRBV27; j_gene: TRBJ2-7; d_gene: TRBD1; CDR3aa: CASSSRQGRYEQYF; CDR3nt: TGTGCCAGCAGTTCCCGACAGGGCCGGTACGAGCAGTACTTC
abundance: -; v_gene: TRBV19; j_gene: TRBJ1-6; d_gene: TRBD1; CDR3aa: CASSIVGQGGSPLHF; CDR3nt: TGTGCCAGTAGTATAGTGGGACAGGGGGGTTCACCCCTCCACTTT
abundance: few; v_gene: TRBV29-1; j_gene: TRBJ1-1; d_gene: -; CDR3aa: CSVGRQNTEAFF; CDR3nt: TGCAGCGTTGGGAGACAGAACACTGAAGCTTTCTTT
abundance: -; v_gene: TRBV7-8; j_gene: TRBJ2-7; d_gene: TRBD2; CDR3aa: CASSLAGGYEQYF; CDR3nt: TGTGCCAGCAGCTTAGCGGGGGGGTACGAGCAGTACTTC
abundance: -; v_gene: TRBV6-6; j_gene: TRBJ1-1; d_gene: TRBD1; CDR3aa: CASSTNRGNTEAFF; CDR3nt: TGTGCCAGCAGTACCAACAGGGGAAACACTGAAGCTTTCTTT
abundance: -; v_gene: TRBV24-1; j_gene: TRBJ1-3; d_gene: -; CDR3aa: CATSDTMDVGNTIYF; CDR3nt: TGTGCCACCAGTGATACAATGGACGTTGGAAACACCATATATTTT
abundance: few; v_gene: TRBV3-1/TRBV3-2; j_gene: TRBJ1-5; d_gene: -; CDR3aa: CASSQANQPQHF; CDR3nt: TGTGCCAGCAGCCAAGCAAATCAGCCCCAGCATTTT
abundance: -; v_gene: TRBV29-1; j_gene: TRBJ1-1; d_gene: -; CDR3aa: CSVRQVLNTEAFF; CDR3nt: TGCAGCGTGAGACAGGTCTTGAACACTGAAGCTTTCTTT
abundance: -; v_gene: TRBV19; j_gene: TRBJ1-4; d_gene: -; CDR3aa: CASRETGRNYATNEKLFF; CDR3nt: TGTGCCAGTAGGGAGACCGGACGGAACTATGCAACTAATGAAAAACTGTTTTTT
abundance: -; v_gene: TRBV9; j_gene: TRBJ2-1; d_gene: TRBD2; CDR3aa: CASSPSGGDYNEQFF; CDR3nt: TGTGCCAGCAGCCCTAGCGGGGGGGACTACAATGAGCAGTTCTTC
abundance: -; v_gene: TRBV7-9; j_gene: TRBJ2-7; d_gene: -; CDR3aa: CASSLSDGPYEQYF; CDR3nt: TGTGCCAGCAGCCTCTCGGACGGGCCCTACGAGCAGTACTTC
abundance: -; v_gene: TRBV5-1; j_gene: TRBJ1-5; d_gene: -; CDR3aa: CASSRGRVGSNQPQHF; CDR3nt: TGCGCCAGCAGCCGGGGGAGGGTAGGGAGCAATCAGCCCCAGCATTTT
abundance: -; v_gene: TRBV10-3; j_gene: TRBJ1-4; d_gene: -; CDR3aa: CAISESGGEKLFF; CDR3nt: TGTGCCATCAGTGAGTCAGGGGGGGAAAAACTGTTTTTT
abundance: once; v_gene: TRBV3-1/TRBV3-2; j_gene: TRBJ2-1; d_gene: -; CDR3aa: CASSYGTPYNEQFF; CDR3nt: TGTGCCAGCAGCTACGGGACCCCTTACAATGAGCAGTTCTTC
abundance: -; v_gene: TRBV19; j_gene: TRBJ1-5; d_gene: TRBD1; CDR3aa: CASSIAGGYQPQHF; CDR3nt: TGTGCCAGTAGTATAGCAGGGGGGTATCAGCCCCAGCATTTT
abundance: -; v_gene: TRBV5-1; j_gene: TRBJ2-5; d_gene: -; CDR3aa: CASSPRQSEETQYF; CDR3nt: TGCGCCAGCAGCCCTCGACAGTCGGAAGAGACCCAGTACTTC
abundance: -; v_gene: TRBV7-9; j_gene: TRBJ1-3; d_gene: TRBD1; CDR3aa: CATRPGTDFGNTIYF; CDR3nt: TGTGCCACTCGACCCGGGACAGACTTTGGAAACACCATATATTTT